A selection of T cell receptor beta chains follows, all from one sample in a study of blood T cell repertoires in COVID-19. Libraries were prepared by immunoSEQ multiplex PCR; TCRdb keeps only in-frame clonotypes and omits some of them. The sample records about 150,000 clones, over 75% being singletons. The sample comprised peripheral blood. These receptors were collected from a man between 60 and 75 years old with COVID-19, enrolled during active disease. CDR3s include the opening cysteine and the closing phenylalanine or tryptophan. Fields, in order: J gene, V gene, clone size, D gene, CDR3 protein, CDR3 DNA. D genes are given only for firm matches. The size field is filled for only some rows; it gives once, few, many or a size class.

TRBJ1-1,TRBV7-2,NA,TRBD1,CASSMDRGRTEAFF,TGTGCCAGCAGCATGGACAGGGGGAGAACTGAAGCTTTCTTT
TRBJ1-5,TRBV4-3,NA,TRBD1,CASSLSTGDREPQHF,TGCGCCAGCAGCCTATCGACAGGGGATAGGGAGCCCCAGCATTTT
TRBJ1-1,TRBV23-1,NA,NA,CASSQSASRGGHTEAFF,TGCGCCAGCAGTCAATCGGCGAGTAGGGGAGGGCACACTGAAGCTTTCTTT
TRBJ2-7,TRBV11-2,NA,NA,CASSFLSVQYF,TGTGCCAGCAGCTTCCTCTCCGTCCAGTACTTC
TRBJ1-5,TRBV6-5,NA,TRBD1,CASRQIQGDQPQHF,TGTGCCAGCAGACAAATACAGGGGGATCAGCCCCAGCATTTT
TRBJ2-5,TRBV7-3,NA,NA,CASSPPGGTQYF,TGTGCCAGCAGCCCCCCCGGGGGGACCCAGTACTTC
TRBJ1-1,TRBV9,NA,NA,CASSVGPSGEAFF,TGTGCCAGCAGCGTAGGACCCTCAGGGGAGGCTTTCTTT
TRBJ2-5,TRBV9,NA,NA,CASSVQGEVTQYF,TGTGCCAGCAGCGTCCAAGGGGAGGTGACCCAGTACTTC
TRBJ1-1,TRBV10-2,NA,NA,CASSESTGGRTEAFF,TGCGCCAGCAGTGAGTCGACCGGGGGGCGGACTGAAGCTTTCTTT
TRBJ1-6,TRBV27,NA,NA,CASSVWTAFGNSPLHF,TGTGCCAGCAGTGTCTGGACAGCCTTCGGGAATTCACCCCTCCACTTT
TRBJ1-1,TRBV4-2,NA,TRBD1,CASSQVLEGALAFF,TGTGCCAGCAGCCAAGTGTTGGAGGGGGCTCTCGCTTTCTTT
TRBJ2-2,TRBV19,NA,NA,CASRLGQLSNTGELFF,TGTGCCAGTAGGCTCGGACAGCTTTCGAACACCGGGGAGCTGTTTTTT
TRBJ2-7,TRBV7-2,few,TRBD2,CASSWGLAGLNEQYF,TGTGCCAGCAGCTGGGGGCTAGCGGGTCTCAACGAGCAGTACTTC
TRBJ1-1,TRBV12-3/TRBV12-4,few,NA,CASRAGRYTEAFF,TGTGCCAGCAGGGCAGGGCGGTACACTGAAGCTTTCTTT
TRBJ1-6,TRBV27,NA,NA,CASSLSLRQANSPLHF,TGTGCCAGCAGTTTATCATTGAGACAGGCTAATTCACCCCTCCACTTT
TRBJ2-1,TRBV24-1,NA,TRBD2,CATSDLDGAGGDYEQFF,TGTGCCACCAGTGATTTGGATGGAGCGGGAGGGGATTATGAGCAGTTCTTC
TRBJ1-1,TRBV29-1,NA,NA,CSVGGPRTEAFF,TGCAGCGTTGGGGGGCCGAGGACTGAAGCTTTCTTT
TRBJ2-1,TRBV13,NA,NA,CASSLVASYNEQFF,TGTGCCAGCAGCTTAGTGGCCAGCTACAATGAGCAGTTCTTC
TRBJ1-4,TRBV7-8,NA,TRBD1,CASSFPDRGATNEKLFF,TGTGCCAGCAGCTTCCCGGACAGGGGTGCAACTAATGAAAAACTGTTTTTT
TRBJ1-5,TRBV6-2/TRBV6-3,once,TRBD1,CASSPGQGQVQPQHF,TGTGCCAGCAGTCCGGGACAGGGGCAGGTTCAGCCCCAGCATTTT
TRBJ2-5,TRBV5-1,NA,TRBD1,CASSTGQGGVQYF,TGCGCCAGCAGCACGGGACAGGGGGGTGTCCAGTACTTC
TRBJ2-6,TRBV5-8,NA,TRBD1,CASSLATGTASGANVLTF,TGTGCCAGCAGCTTGGCGACAGGGACCGCCTCTGGGGCCAACGTCCTGACTTTC
TRBJ2-3,TRBV6-2/TRBV6-3,few,TRBD2,CASSYLTSGRSTDTQYF,TGTGCCAGCAGTTATTTGACTAGCGGGAGATCCACAGATACGCAGTATTTT
TRBJ1-6,TRBV7-2,NA,TRBD1,CASSPGTGSTPLHF,TGTGCCAGCAGCCCCGGGACAGGATCGACACCCCTCCACTTT
TRBJ1-5,TRBV18,once,NA,CASSPIRDSRNQPQHF,TGTGCCAGCTCACCGATCCGGGACTCCAGAAATCAGCCCCAGCATTTT
TRBJ1-3,TRBV28,NA,TRBD1,CASSLQGASGNTIYF,TGTGCCAGCAGTTTACAGGGGGCGAGCGGAAACACCATATATTTT
TRBJ1-1,TRBV7-9,NA,NA,CASSRLVDTEAFF,TGTGCCAGCAGCCGATTAGTCGACACTGAAGCTTTCTTT